This T cell receptor beta chain came from a study of CXCR3-negative and CXCR3-positive naive CD8 T cells. Germline assignment: CDR1 MDHEN and CDR2 SYDVKM. The CDR3 runs to 16 residues. The sorter processed each CD8+ T cell subset in triplicate at some 300,000 cells apiece. Cells classed as naive CD8+ T cells were CD45RO-CCR7+CD27+CD95-. Concerning this clonotype: What it binds is unknown.

The authors made the TRB cDNA libraries by 5' RACE using UMI labels. For each CDR3 protein, TCRdb gives one entry from its re-call of the 5' RACE reads, without DNA. Its table records more than 100,000 distinct CDR3 sequences. Study-level results: Memory CD8+ cells showed much lower diversity, while both naive subsets were comparably high. In naive cells, CXCR3-negative and CXCR3-positive subsets had similar TRBV-TRBJ usage; memory cells differed. CXCR3-positive naive cells had TRB CDR3s that were more hydrophobic than CXCR3-negative naive cells had.

The TCR originated in a human donor in good health. Some clones in this sample may be carry-over from other donors' samples. The J gene is TRBJ2-1, the V gene TRBV28; the TCRdb D gene call, TRBD2, has no DNA to confirm it. Sample: naive CXCR3+ CD8+ T cells from blood. The subset denotes: CD45RO-CCR7+CD27+CD95- naive CD8+ T cells expressing CXCR3 (TNR3+). The CDR3 reads CASSLMRTEGYNEQFF. Supplemented by reference TRBV28 and TRBJ2-1, the full variable domain reads DVKVTQSSRYLVKRTGEKVFLECVQDMDHENMFWYRQDPGLGLRLIYFSYDVKMKEKGDIPEGYSVSREKKERFSLILESASTNQTSMYLCASSLMRTEGYNEQFFGPGTRLTVL.